The TCR beta chain under discussion was sequenced for a study of blood T cell repertoires in COVID-19. The Seattle site enrolled patients during active infection and followed them longitudinally. How the authors handled the data: Amplification of reference gene primers provided the estimated nucleated cell counts. Clones were read by immunoSEQ multiplex PCR, and TCRdb kept only the in-frame ones, dropping some. The V and J calls and the clone size are those of that table, but D and trimming were determined from the DNA. Among 250,000 or so clones, about 87% were seen once, and the ten largest hold roughly 2.6%. The CDR3 is 12 amino acids. The V end lost 3 bases, the J end lost 5 bases, and 10 bases lay between the germline ends. Germline loops: CDR1 GTSNPN, CDR2 SVGIG (reference sequence).

The sequenced sample was peripheral blood. This sequence originates from a man aged 25 to 40 with COVID-19, enrolled during active disease. The V gene is TRBV30, the J gene TRBJ1-2; the D is unclear. CDR3 nucleotides: TGTGCCTGGAGCGAACAGCCATATGGCTACACCTTC. It codes for CAWSEQPYGYTF.